This T cell receptor (beta chain) was recovered during a study of graft-versus-host responses after intestinal transplantation. Background on the study: Isolated intestinal, liver-intestinal, or multivisceral transplants had been given to the recipients.

Only in-frame clones appear in the TCRdb table, and some are missing; sequencing was by immunoSEQ multiplex PCR. The profile covers over 20,000 clones, with about half appearing a single time and nearly 0.9% taken by the ten largest. The CDR3 has 17 residues. Irradiated stimulators labeled with violet dye, about 200,000 in number, were plated with about 200,000 CFSE-labeled responders. Researchers sorted proliferating CFSE-low CD3+CD4+ and CD3+CD8+ responders once the reaction had finished. Findings of the study overall: Across patients carrying graft-donor T cell macrochimerism, allografts held high graft-versus-host to host-versus-graft clonal ratios.

This receptor was identified in a human patient who received an intestinal transplant. This material consisted of alloreactive CD4+ T cells from a mixed lymphocyte reaction culture, taken before intestinal transplant. Subset in this sample: CFSE-low proliferating T cells sorted from roughly six-day pre-transplant mixed lymphocyte reaction (GvH or HvG direction). The gene calls are TRBV21-1 and TRBJ2-3; the table's D call, TRBD1, has no DNA check behind it. TRBV21-1 is classified as a pseudogene. The CDR3 sequence: CASSTGKGQGDTDTQYF. The CDR3 DNA follows: TGTGCCAGCAGCACAGGAAAGGGCCAGGGGGACACAGATACGCAGTATTTT.